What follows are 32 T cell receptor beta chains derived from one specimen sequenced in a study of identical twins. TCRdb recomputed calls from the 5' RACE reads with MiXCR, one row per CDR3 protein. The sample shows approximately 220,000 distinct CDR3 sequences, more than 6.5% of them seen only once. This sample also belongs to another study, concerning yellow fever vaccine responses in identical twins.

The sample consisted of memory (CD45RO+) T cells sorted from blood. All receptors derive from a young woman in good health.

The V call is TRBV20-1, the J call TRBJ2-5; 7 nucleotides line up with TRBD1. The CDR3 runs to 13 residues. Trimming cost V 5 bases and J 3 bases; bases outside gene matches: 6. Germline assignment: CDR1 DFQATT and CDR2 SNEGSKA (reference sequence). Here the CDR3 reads CSAFMTGKETQYF. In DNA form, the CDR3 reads TGCAGTGCTTTTATGACAGGGAAAGAGACCCAGTACTTC.

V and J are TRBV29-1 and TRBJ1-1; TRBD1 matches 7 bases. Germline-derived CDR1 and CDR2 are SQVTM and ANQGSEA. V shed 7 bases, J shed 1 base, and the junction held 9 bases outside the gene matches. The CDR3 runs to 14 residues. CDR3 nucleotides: TGCAGCGCGCAGGAGGGGGCCAAGAACACTGAAGCTTTCTTT. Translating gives CSAQEGAKNTEAFF.

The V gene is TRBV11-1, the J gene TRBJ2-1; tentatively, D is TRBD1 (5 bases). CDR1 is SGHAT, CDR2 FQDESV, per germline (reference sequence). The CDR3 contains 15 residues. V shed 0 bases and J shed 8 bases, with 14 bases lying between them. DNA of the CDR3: TGTGCCAGCAGCTTAGCAGGGCAGGGATTTGATGAGCAGTTCTTC. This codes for CASSLAGQGFDEQFF.

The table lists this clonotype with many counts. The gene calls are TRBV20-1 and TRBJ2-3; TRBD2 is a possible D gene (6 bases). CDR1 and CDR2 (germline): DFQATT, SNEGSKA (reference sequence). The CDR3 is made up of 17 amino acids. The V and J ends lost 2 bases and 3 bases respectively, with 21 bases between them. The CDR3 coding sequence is TGCAGTGCTAGACCCACCCTTCGGGAGCGGACTACAGATACGCAGTATTTT. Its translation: CSARPTLRERTTDTQYF.

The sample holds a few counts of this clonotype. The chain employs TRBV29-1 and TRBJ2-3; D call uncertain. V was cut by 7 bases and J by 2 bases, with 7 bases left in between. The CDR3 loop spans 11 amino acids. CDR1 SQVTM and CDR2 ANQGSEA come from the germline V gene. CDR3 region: CSADPTDTQYF. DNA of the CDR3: TGCAGCGCCGACCCCACAGATACGCAGTATTTT.

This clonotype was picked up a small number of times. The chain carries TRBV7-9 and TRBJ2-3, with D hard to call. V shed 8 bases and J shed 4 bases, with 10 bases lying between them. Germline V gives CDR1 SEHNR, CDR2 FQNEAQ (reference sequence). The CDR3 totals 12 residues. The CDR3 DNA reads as TGTGCCAGCGGATCAAACTCAGATACGCAGTATTTT. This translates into CASGSNSDTQYF. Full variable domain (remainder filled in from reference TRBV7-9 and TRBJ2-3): DTGVSQNPRHKITKRGQNVTFRCDPISEHNRLYWYRQTLGQGPEFLTYFQNEAQLEKSRLLSDRFSAERPKGSFSTLEIQRTEQGDSAMYLCASGSNSDTQYFGPGTRLTVL.

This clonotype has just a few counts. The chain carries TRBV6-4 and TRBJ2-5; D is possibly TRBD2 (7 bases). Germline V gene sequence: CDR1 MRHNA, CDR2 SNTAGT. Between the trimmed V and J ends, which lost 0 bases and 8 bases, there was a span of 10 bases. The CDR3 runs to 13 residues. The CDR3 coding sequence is TGTGCCAGCAGTGACTCGGGAGGGGGAACCCAGTACTTC. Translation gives CASSDSGGGTQYF.

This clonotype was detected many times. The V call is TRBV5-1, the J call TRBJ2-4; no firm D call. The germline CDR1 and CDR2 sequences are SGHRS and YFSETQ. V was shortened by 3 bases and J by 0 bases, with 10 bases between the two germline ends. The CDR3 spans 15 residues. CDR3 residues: CASSYLTGAKNIQYF. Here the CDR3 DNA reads TGCGCCAGCAGCTACCTTACGGGAGCCAAAAACATTCAGTACTTC.

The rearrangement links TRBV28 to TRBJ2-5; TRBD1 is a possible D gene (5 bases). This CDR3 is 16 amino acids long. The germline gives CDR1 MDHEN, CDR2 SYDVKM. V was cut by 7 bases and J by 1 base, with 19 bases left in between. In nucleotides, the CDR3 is TGTGCCAGCAAGACCTCGCCGCGACAGCCCCAAGAGACCCAGTACTTC. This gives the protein CASKTSPRQPQETQYF.

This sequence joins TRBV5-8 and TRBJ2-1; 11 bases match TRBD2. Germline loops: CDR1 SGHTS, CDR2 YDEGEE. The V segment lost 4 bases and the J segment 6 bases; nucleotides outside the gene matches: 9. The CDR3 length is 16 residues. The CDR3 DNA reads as TGTGCCAGCAGCCAACTCTTAGCGGGAGGGGCCAATGAGCAGTTCTTC. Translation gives CASSQLLAGGANEQFF. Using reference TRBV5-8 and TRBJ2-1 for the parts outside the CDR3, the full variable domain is EAGVTQSPTHLIKTRGQQATLRCSPISGHTSVYWYQQALGLGLQFLLWYDEGEERNRGNFPPRFSGRQFPNYSSELNVNALELEDSALYLCASSQLLAGGANEQFFGPGTRLTVL.

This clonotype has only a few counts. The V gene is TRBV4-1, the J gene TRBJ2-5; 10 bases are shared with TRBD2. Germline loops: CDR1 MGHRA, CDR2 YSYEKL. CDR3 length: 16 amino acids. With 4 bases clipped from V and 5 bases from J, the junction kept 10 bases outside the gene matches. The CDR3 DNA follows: TGCGCCAGCAGCCCCTCGACTAGCGGGTGGAGGGAGACCCAGTACTTC. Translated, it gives CASSPSTSGWRETQYF.

CDR3 sequence: CAISESPAGMNTEAFF. The CDR3, as DNA: TGTGCCATCAGTGAGTCGCCCGCAGGGATGAACACTGAAGCTTTCTTT. The rearrangement joins TRBV10-3 to TRBJ1-1; a weak D match, TRBD1 (5 bases). The germline CDR1 and CDR2 sequences are ENHRY and SYGVKD. Trimming cost V 0 bases and J 0 bases, with 11 bases left between them. The CDR3 loop spans 16 amino acids.

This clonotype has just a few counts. The CDR3 DNA is TGTGCCAGCAGCTGGGGGGATGGAGCAAAGCAGTTCTTC. It is translated as CASSWGDGAKQFF. This chain joins TRBV5-6 and TRBJ2-1, with D possibly being TRBD2 (6 bases). The germline V and J ends were trimmed by 3 bases and 11 bases, with 15 bases remaining between them. CDR1 and CDR2 (germline): SGHDT, YYEEEE. CDR3 length equals 13 residues.

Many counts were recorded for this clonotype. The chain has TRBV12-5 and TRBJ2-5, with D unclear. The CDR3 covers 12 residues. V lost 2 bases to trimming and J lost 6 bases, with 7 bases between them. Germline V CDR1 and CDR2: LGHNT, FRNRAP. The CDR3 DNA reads TGTGCTAGTGGTTTGCGCGGCCAGACCCAGTACTTC. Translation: CASGLRGQTQYF.

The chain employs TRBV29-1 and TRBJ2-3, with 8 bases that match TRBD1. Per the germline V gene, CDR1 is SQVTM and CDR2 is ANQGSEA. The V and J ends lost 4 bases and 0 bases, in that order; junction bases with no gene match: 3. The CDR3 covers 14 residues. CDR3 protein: CSVVRGRSTDTQYF. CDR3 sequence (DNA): TGCAGCGTTGTCAGGGGGCGAAGCACAGATACGCAGTATTTT.

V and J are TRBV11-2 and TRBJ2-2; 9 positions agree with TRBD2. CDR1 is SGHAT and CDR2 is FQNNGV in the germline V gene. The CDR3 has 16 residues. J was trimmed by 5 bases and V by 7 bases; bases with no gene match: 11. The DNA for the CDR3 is TGTGCCAGCAAGATCGCGGGGGGGCCAGGGACCGGGGAGCTGTTTTTT. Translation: CASKIAGGPGTGELFF. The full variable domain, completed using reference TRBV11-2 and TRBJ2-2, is EAGVAQSPRYKIIEKRQSVAFWCNPISGHATLYWYQQILGQGPKLLIQFQNNGVVDDSQLPKDRFSAERLKGVDSTLKIQPAKLEDSAVYLCASKIAGGPGTGELFFGEGSRLTVL.

The CDR3 loop is CASRVAGQGLNQPQHF. The CDR3 DNA sequence: TGTGCCAGCAGGGTAGCTGGACAGGGCCTCAATCAGCCCCAGCATTTT. The genes are TRBV12-3 or TRBV12-4 and TRBJ1-5, with 8 bases matching TRBD1. The CDR3 consists of 16 residues. V lost 6 bases, J lost 3 bases, and 10 bases stayed unmatched.

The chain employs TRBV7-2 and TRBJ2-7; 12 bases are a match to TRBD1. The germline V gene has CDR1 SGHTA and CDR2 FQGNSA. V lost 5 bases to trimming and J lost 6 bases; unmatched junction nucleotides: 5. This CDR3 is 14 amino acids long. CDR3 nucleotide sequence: TGTGCCAGCAGCCCGGGACAGGGGGCACTCGAGCAGTACTTC. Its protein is CASSPGQGALEQYF.

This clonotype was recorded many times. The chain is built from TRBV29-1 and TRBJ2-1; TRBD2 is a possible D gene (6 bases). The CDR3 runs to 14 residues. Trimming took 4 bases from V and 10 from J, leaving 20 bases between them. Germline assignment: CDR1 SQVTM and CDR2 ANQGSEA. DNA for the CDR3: TGCAGCGTTGGCGTAACGGGAGCCCTCTCGGAGCAGTTCTTC. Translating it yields CSVGVTGALSEQFF.

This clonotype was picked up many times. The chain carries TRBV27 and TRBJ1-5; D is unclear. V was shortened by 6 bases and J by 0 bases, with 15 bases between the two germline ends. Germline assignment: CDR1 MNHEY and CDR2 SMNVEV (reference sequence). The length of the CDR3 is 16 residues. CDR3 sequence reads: CASRMGGRVSNQPQHF. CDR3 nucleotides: TGTGCCAGCAGGATGGGAGGCCGGGTTAGCAATCAGCCCCAGCATTTT.

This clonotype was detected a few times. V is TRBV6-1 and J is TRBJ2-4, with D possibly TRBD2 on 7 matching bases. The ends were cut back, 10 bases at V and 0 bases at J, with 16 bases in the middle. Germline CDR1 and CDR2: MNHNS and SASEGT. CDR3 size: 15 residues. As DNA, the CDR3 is TGTGCCACCTTAGGGGGGGGCCTAGCCAAAAACATTCAGTACTTC. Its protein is CATLGGGLAKNIQYF.

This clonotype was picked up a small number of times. The CDR3 reads CSATGTSGVAGGETQYF. For the CDR3, the DNA is TGCAGTGCTACCGGGACTAGCGGGGTCGCGGGAGGGGAGACCCAGTACTTC. V is TRBV20-1 and J is TRBJ2-5, with 13 bases that match TRBD2. Germline lookup yields CDR1 DFQATT and CDR2 SNEGSKA (reference sequence). With 4 bases clipped from V and 5 bases from J, the junction kept 13 bases outside the gene matches. CDR3 length: 17 amino acids.

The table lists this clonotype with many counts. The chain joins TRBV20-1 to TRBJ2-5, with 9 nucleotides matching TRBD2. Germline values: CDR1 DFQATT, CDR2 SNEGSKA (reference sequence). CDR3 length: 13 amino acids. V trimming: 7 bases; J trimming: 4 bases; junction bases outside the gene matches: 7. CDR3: CSGTAGGVETQYF. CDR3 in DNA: TGCAGTGGAACTGCGGGGGGGGTAGAGACCCAGTACTTC.

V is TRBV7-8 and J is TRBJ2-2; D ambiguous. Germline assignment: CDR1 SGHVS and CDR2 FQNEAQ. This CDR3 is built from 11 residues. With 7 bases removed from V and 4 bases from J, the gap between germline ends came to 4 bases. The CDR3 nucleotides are TGTGCCAGCATCGGCACCGGGGAGCTGTTTTTT. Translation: CASIGTGELFF.

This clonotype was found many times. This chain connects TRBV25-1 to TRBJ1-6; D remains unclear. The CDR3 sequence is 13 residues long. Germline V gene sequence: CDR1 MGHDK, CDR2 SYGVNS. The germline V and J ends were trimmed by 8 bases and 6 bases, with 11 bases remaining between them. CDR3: CASAGLGNSPLHF. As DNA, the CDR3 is TGTGCCAGCGCAGGCCTTGGTAATTCACCCCTCCACTTT.

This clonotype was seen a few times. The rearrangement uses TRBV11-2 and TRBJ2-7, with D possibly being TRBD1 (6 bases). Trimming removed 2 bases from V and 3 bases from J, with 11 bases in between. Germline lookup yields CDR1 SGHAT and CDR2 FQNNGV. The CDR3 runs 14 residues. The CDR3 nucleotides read TGTGCCAGCAGCTTACCAGGGGCGGGCTACGAGCAGTACTTC. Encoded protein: CASSLPGAGYEQYF.

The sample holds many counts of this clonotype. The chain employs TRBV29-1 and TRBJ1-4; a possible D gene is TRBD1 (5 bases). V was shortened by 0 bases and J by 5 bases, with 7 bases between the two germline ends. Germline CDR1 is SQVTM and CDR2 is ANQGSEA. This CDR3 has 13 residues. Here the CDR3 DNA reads TGCAGCGTTGAAGAGAGACAGAATGAAAAACTGTTTTTT. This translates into CSVEERQNEKLFF.

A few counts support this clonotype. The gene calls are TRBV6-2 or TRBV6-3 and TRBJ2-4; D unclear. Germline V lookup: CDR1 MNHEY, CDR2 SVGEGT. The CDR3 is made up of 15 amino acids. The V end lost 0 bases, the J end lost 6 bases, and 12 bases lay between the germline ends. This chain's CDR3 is CASSYSSPPPNIQYF. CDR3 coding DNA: TGTGCCAGCAGTTACTCGAGTCCCCCACCAAACATTCAGTACTTC.

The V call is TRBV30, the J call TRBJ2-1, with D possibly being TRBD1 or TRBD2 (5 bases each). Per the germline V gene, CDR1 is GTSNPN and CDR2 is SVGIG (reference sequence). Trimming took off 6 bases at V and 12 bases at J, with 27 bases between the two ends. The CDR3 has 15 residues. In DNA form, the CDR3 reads TGTGCCTGCAGACTTGAAGGGACCCAGCAGAAGTGGCAGTTCTTC. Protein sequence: CACRLEGTQQKWQFF.

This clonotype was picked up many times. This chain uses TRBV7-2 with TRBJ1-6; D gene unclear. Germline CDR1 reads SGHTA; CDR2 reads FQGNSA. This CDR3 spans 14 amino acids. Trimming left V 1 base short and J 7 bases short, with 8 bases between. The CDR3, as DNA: TGTGCCAGCAGCTTAGGCCCCTTAAATTCACCCCTCCACTTT. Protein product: CASSLGPLNSPLHF.

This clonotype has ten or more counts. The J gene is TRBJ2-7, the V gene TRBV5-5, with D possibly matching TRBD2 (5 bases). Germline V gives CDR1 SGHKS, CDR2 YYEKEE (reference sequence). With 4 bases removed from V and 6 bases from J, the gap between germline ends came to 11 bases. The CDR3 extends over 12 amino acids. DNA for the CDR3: TGTGCCAGCAGCCGTAGACGGGGCGAGCAGTACTTC. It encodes CASSRRRGEQYF.

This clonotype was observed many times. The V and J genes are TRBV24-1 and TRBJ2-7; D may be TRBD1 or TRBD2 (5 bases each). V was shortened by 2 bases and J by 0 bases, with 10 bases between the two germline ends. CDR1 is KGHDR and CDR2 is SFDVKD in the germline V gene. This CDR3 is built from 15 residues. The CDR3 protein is CATSDSGTYSYEQYF. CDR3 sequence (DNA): TGTGCCACCAGTGATTCTGGGACCTACTCCTACGAGCAGTACTTC.